Each of the 32 T cell receptor beta chains below was sequenced from the same sample in a study of T cell responses to AZD1222 COVID-19 vaccine. Assay: immunoSEQ multiplex PCR; the TCRdb copy retains only in-frame clones and omits some. The sample has some 75,000 clones, approximately 91% seen once. The source was peripheral blood, collected on day 0 of AZD1222 vaccination. Source of these receptors: an adult in good health.

The J gene is TRBJ2-5, the V gene TRBV6-5, with D uncertain. CDR3 length equals 15 residues. CDR1 MNHEY and CDR2 SVGAGI come from the germline V gene. Between the trimmed V and J ends, which lost 6 bases and 0 bases, there was a span of 14 bases. The CDR3 sequence is CASSPEVRYQETQYF. CDR3 nucleotides: TGTGCCAGCAGCCCAGAGGTCAGGTACCAAGAGACCCAGTACTTC.

CDR3 coding DNA: TGTGCCAGCAGCTTACAGGGGTCGGGATACAATGAGCAGTTCTTC. Translating it yields CASSLQGSGYNEQFF. The gene calls are TRBV7-2 and TRBJ2-1; a weak D match, TRBD1 (6 bases). CDR1 and CDR2 (germline): SGHTA, FQGNSA. This CDR3 is 15 amino acids long. V gave up 2 bases and J gave up 4 bases, with 12 bases separating them. The variable domain in full, with the rest retrieved from reference TRBV7-2 and TRBJ2-1, is GAGVSQSPSNKVTEKGKDVELRCDPISGHTALYWYRQSLGQGLEFLIYFQGNSAPDKSGLPSDRFSAERTGGSVSTLTIQRTQQEDSAVYLCASSLQGSGYNEQFFGPGTRLTVL.

This clone was seen once. V usage is TRBV11-2 and J usage is TRBJ2-2; 8 bases align to TRBD1. With V trimmed by 5 bases and J by 7 bases, 6 bases remained unmatched. Germline V gene data show CDR1 as SGHAT and CDR2 as FQNNGV. CDR3 length: 14 residues. For the CDR3, the DNA is TGTGCCAGCAGCCAACAGGGGGAGATCGGGGAGCTGTTTTTT. Residues: CASSQQGEIGELFF.

The chain joins TRBV29-1 to TRBJ2-3; 12 bases match TRBD2. Germline V gene lookup returns CDR1 SQVTM and CDR2 ANQGSEA. V shed 7 bases, J shed 3 bases, and the junction held 5 bases outside the gene matches. The CDR3 is 14 residues long. The chain's CDR3 is CSASGLAGTDTQYF. In nucleotides, the CDR3 is TGCAGCGCGTCCGGACTAGCGGGAACAGATACGCAGTATTTT.

The chain's CDR3 is CASSQPLAGEVKNIQYF. CDR3 nucleotide sequence: TGCGCCAGCAGCCAACCTCTAGCGGGGGAAGTCAAAAACATTCAGTACTTC. The chain combines TRBV4-1 with TRBJ2-4; TRBD2 agrees at 10 bases. With 2 bases clipped from V and 3 bases from J, the junction kept 7 bases outside the gene matches. Germline CDR1 is MGHRA and CDR2 is YSYEKL. The CDR3 runs 17 residues.

V is TRBV20-1 and J is TRBJ1-1; TRBD1 matches 7 bases. Germline V lookup: CDR1 DFQATT, CDR2 SNEGSKA (reference sequence). The trim removed 3 bases at V and 1 base at J, leaving 8 bases unmatched. The CDR3 is 15 residues long. The CDR3 protein is CSASVGGWTNTEAFF. CDR3 DNA sequence: TGCAGTGCTAGTGTAGGGGGCTGGACGAACACTGAAGCTTTCTTT.

A few counts support this clone. The chain uses TRBV2 and TRBJ1-1; D uncertain. Germline V gene sequence: CDR1 SNHLY, CDR2 FYNNEI. V lost 5 bases, J lost 1 base, and 8 bases lay in between. This CDR3 comprises 13 residues. The CDR3 here is CASSLEGNTEAFF. As DNA, the CDR3 is TGTGCCAGCAGTCTGGAGGGGAACACTGAAGCTTTCTTT.

The V gene is TRBV10-2, the J gene TRBJ2-1; the match to TRBD1 covers 7 bases. The V and J ends lost 7 bases and 8 bases, in that order; junction bases with no gene match: 11. The length of the CDR3 is 14 residues. Germline V gives CDR1 WSHSY, CDR2 SAAADI. For the CDR3, the DNA is TGCGCCAGCAATAGACAGGGACCCATGGATGAGCAGTTCTTC. As protein: CASNRQGPMDEQFF.

This clone was counted a few times. This chain connects TRBV3-1 (or the pseudogene TRBV3-2) to TRBJ1-2; TRBD1 might be the D (6 bases). The germline CDR1 and CDR2 sequences are LGHDT and YNNKEL (reference sequence). This CDR3 has 15 amino acids. Trimming pared 0 bases from V and 7 bases from J, leaving 15 bases between. The CDR3 region has the DNA TGTGCCAGCAGCCAAGATCTTGCAGGGGCGCGTGGCTACACCTTC. Protein product: CASSQDLAGARGYTF.

The V and J genes are TRBV5-1 and TRBJ2-1; 7 nucleotides align to TRBD2. Trimming cost V 0 bases and J 7 bases; bases outside gene matches: 7. The germline gives CDR1 SGHRS, CDR2 YFSETQ. The CDR3 is 15 amino acids. The CDR3 loop is CASSLVAGAENEQFF. The CDR3 bases are TGCGCCAGCAGCTTGGTGGCGGGAGCGGAGAATGAGCAGTTCTTC.

This chain uses TRBV3-1 (or the pseudogene TRBV3-2) with TRBJ2-2; possibly TRBD1 for D (6 bases). CDR3 length: 12 residues. Trimming took 2 bases from V and 12 from J, leaving 10 bases between them. Germline V gene lookup returns CDR1 LGHDT and CDR2 YNNKEL (reference sequence). The CDR3 sequence: CASSQSGAKLFF. DNA of the CDR3: TGTGCCAGCAGCCAATCAGGGGCGAAGCTGTTTTTT.

V is TRBV20-1 and J is TRBJ2-1, with D perhaps matching TRBD1 (6 bases). The CDR3 sequence is 11 residues long. CDR1 is DFQATT, CDR2 SNEGSKA, per germline (reference sequence). Trimming cost V 5 bases and J 10 bases, with 12 bases left between them. This CDR3 is CSASQGREQFF. The CDR3 DNA follows: TGCAGTGCTTCACAGGGTCGGGAGCAGTTCTTC.

This clone was seen only once. The rearrangement joins TRBV15 to TRBJ2-1; TRBD2 agrees at 10 bases. The CDR3 consists of 15 residues. Trimming at V came to 1 base and at J to 10 bases, leaving 7 bases not matched to a gene. Germline V CDR1 and CDR2: LNHNV, YYDKDF (reference sequence). The CDR3 loop reads CATSRAGSGGHEQFF. CDR3 nucleotide sequence: TGTGCCACCAGCAGAGCGGGTAGCGGGGGGCACGAGCAGTTCTTC. Together with reference TRBV15 and TRBJ2-1, the CDR3 gives the full variable domain: DAMVIQNPRYQVTQFGKPVTLSCSQTLNHNVMYWYQQKSSQAPKLLFHYYDKDFNNEADTPDNFQSRRPNTSFCFLDIRSPGLGDTAMYLCATSRAGSGGHEQFFGPGTRLTVL.

The gene calls are TRBV11-2 and TRBJ2-2; no reliable D call. Per the germline V gene, CDR1 is SGHAT and CDR2 is FQNNGV. The V end lost 4 bases, the J end lost 7 bases, and 10 bases lay between the germline ends. CDR3 length equals 13 residues. In DNA, the CDR3 is TGTGCCAGCAGCTCCGTTAGTGTCGGGGAGCTGTTTTTT. Amino acid sequence: CASSSVSVGELFF.

This clone was seen only once. The chain combines TRBV9 with TRBJ1-4; possible D gene TRBD1, 5 bases. Germline loops: CDR1 SGDLS, CDR2 YYNGEE. CDR3 length equals 13 residues. With 0 bases removed from V and 8 bases from J, the gap between germline ends came to 8 bases. The CDR3 nucleotides are TGTGCCAGCAGCGTAGCCCCAGGGGAAAAACTGTTTTTT. It is translated as CASSVAPGEKLFF.

This rearrangement joins TRBV9 to TRBJ1-6; a possible D gene is TRBD1 (5 bases). The CDR3 is made up of 14 amino acids. The V and J ends lost 0 bases and 10 bases respectively, with 11 bases between them. Germline V gives CDR1 SGDLS, CDR2 YYNGEE. Written as DNA, the CDR3 is TGTGCCAGCAGCGTAGACCCCGAGGGGTCACCCCTCCACTTT. Residues: CASSVDPEGSPLHF.

This chain links TRBV19 with TRBJ1-5; D gene ambiguous. V was trimmed by 1 base and J by 2 bases, leaving 6 bases between them. This CDR3 region has 14 residues. Germline CDR1 LNHDA, CDR2 SQIVND (reference sequence). This chain's CDR3 is CASSIGRGNQPQHF. The DNA for the CDR3 is TGTGCCAGTAGTATAGGAAGGGGCAATCAGCCCCAGCATTTT.

The gene calls are TRBV4-2 and TRBJ2-2; D possibly corresponds to TRBD1 (6 bases). The CDR3 runs 15 residues. Per germline, CDR1 LGHNA and CDR2 YNFKEQ. V lost 0 bases and J lost 7, with 12 bases in between. The DNA for the CDR3 is TGTGCCAGCAGCCAAGATTCGGACAGCGGCGGGGAGCTGTTTTTT. This translates into CASSQDSDSGGELFF.

The chain is built from TRBV2 and TRBJ2-1, with TRBD2 matching over 11 bases. This CDR3 comprises 16 residues. J was trimmed by 5 bases and V by 4 bases; bases with no gene match: 7. CDR1 SNHLY and CDR2 FYNNEI come from the germline V gene. DNA for the CDR3: TGTGCCAGCAGTGTGGATAGCGGGAGGGCCAACAATGAGCAGTTCTTC. Protein: CASSVDSGRANNEQFF.

The chain couples TRBV5-1 to TRBJ1-1; D not resolved. The V end lost 0 bases, the J end lost 0 bases, and 9 bases lay between the germline ends. This CDR3 spans 15 amino acids. Germline CDR1 reads SGHRS; CDR2 reads YFSETQ. Here the CDR3 reads CASSLGRGMNTEAFF. DNA of the CDR3: TGCGCCAGCAGCTTGGGTCGGGGAATGAACACTGAAGCTTTCTTT.

The chain uses TRBV19 and TRBJ1-2; 7 nucleotides line up with TRBD1. Trimming removed 6 bases from V and 4 bases from J; junction bases left unmatched: 5. The CDR3 consists of 13 residues. Germline loops: CDR1 LNHDA, CDR2 SQIVND (reference sequence). DNA of the CDR3: TGTGCCAGTAGGAACACAGGGGCCTATGGCTACACCTTC. It yields the protein CASRNTGAYGYTF.

The J gene is TRBJ2-1, the V gene TRBV6-5; 7 bases map to TRBD2. Germline loops: CDR1 MNHEY, CDR2 SVGAGI. The CDR3 length is 14 residues. J gave up 1 base and V 5 bases, and 2 bases lay outside the gene matches. In DNA, the CDR3 is TGTGCCAGCAGTCTAGCGGTATCCTACAATGAGCAGTTCTTC. The encoded protein is CASSLAVSYNEQFF.

The V call is TRBV15, the J call TRBJ2-1; no reliable D call. Germline V CDR1 and CDR2: LNHNV, YYDKDF (reference sequence). V was pared by 1 base and J by 8 bases, with 18 bases between. This CDR3 comprises 16 residues. The CDR3 DNA reads TGTGCCACCAGCAGAGTAGGAAGGGAAATTGGGGATGAGCAGTTCTTC. This translates into CATSRVGREIGDEQFF. The whole variable domain, remainder taken from reference TRBV15 and TRBJ2-1, is DAMVIQNPRYQVTQFGKPVTLSCSQTLNHNVMYWYQQKSSQAPKLLFHYYDKDFNNEADTPDNFQSRRPNTSFCFLDIRSPGLGDTAMYLCATSRVGREIGDEQFFGPGTRLTVL.

The chain employs TRBV18 and TRBJ2-5; 9 positions match TRBD2. The germline gives CDR1 KGHSH, CDR2 LQKENI. The V gene end was trimmed by 2 bases and the J gene end by 5 bases; junction bases not matched to a gene: 6. CDR3 size: 15 residues. The CDR3 reads CASSPIRGGAETQYF. CDR3 nucleotide sequence: TGTGCCAGCTCACCAATCCGCGGGGGGGCCGAGACCCAGTACTTC.

This clone appeared a single time. This chain joins TRBV28 and TRBJ2-7; D perhaps matches TRBD1 (5 bases). This CDR3 comprises 13 residues. V was shortened by 7 bases and J by 2 bases, with 12 bases between the two germline ends. The germline V gene encodes CDR1 MDHEN and CDR2 SYDVKM. The CDR3: CASNAQDTYEQYF. The CDR3 DNA reads TGTGCCAGCAACGCACAGGACACCTACGAGCAGTACTTC. The full variable domain, its missing parts supplied by reference TRBV28 and TRBJ2-7, is DVKVTQSSRYLVKRTGEKVFLECVQDMDHENMFWYRQDPGLGLRLIYFSYDVKMKEKGDIPEGYSVSREKKERFSLILESASTNQTSMYLCASNAQDTYEQYFGPGTRLTVT.

Only one count was recorded for this clone. This chain uses TRBV18 with TRBJ2-1, with D maybe TRBD2 (5 bases). The CDR3 spans 15 residues. Trimming stripped 3 bases from V and 2 bases from J, with 11 bases between. The germline CDR1 and CDR2 sequences are KGHSH and LQKENI. DNA for the CDR3: TGTGCCAGCTCACCGCGGGCGGAGGCCTACAATGAGCAGTTCTTC. Translating it yields CASSPRAEAYNEQFF.

This sequence joins TRBV29-1 and TRBJ2-1; TRBD1 matches at 9 bases. V dropped 4 bases and J dropped 4; count of bases not matched to a gene: 11. This CDR3 has 16 amino acids. CDR1 SQVTM and CDR2 ANQGSEA come from the germline V gene. CDR3 region: CSVVAPGTGTYNEQFF. CDR3 DNA: TGCAGCGTTGTAGCCCCCGGGACAGGGACTTACAATGAGCAGTTCTTC.

The J gene is TRBJ2-2, the V gene TRBV7-3, with D unclear. The CDR3 covers 13 residues. The V gene lost 2 bases and the J gene lost 6 bases, with 7 bases spanning the gap. Germline assignment: CDR1 SGHTA and CDR2 FQGTGA. CDR3 residues: CASSLSLSGELFF. The CDR3, as DNA: TGTGCCAGCAGCTTATCGTTGTCCGGGGAGCTGTTTTTT.

The chain links TRBV29-1 to TRBJ2-5; a possible D gene is TRBD1 (5 bases). Trimming removed 3 bases at V and 4 bases at J, with 15 bases between. The CDR3 sequence is 14 residues long. Germline assignment: CDR1 SQVTM and CDR2 ANQGSEA. Here the CDR3 reads CSVEAARARETQYF. The DNA for the CDR3 is TGCAGCGTTGAGGCGGCCAGGGCACGAGAGACCCAGTACTTC.

The V gene is TRBV6-6, the J gene TRBJ2-1, with D perhaps given as TRBD1 or TRBD2 (5 bases each). V lost 6 bases, J lost 7 bases, and 16 bases lay in between. This CDR3 contains 14 residues. Germline V gene data show CDR1 as MNHNY and CDR2 as SVGAGI (reference sequence). The CDR3 DNA follows: TGTGCCAGCAGCCACGAGGGGTTTGATAATGAGCAGTTCTTC. The encoded protein is CASSHEGFDNEQFF.

The V call is TRBV29-1, the J call TRBJ2-7; D may be TRBD2 (5 bases). The germline V and J ends were trimmed by 5 bases and 3 bases, with 11 bases remaining between them. The CDR3 is 12 residues long. Germline values: CDR1 SQVTM, CDR2 ANQGSEA. Here the CDR3 reads CSVCERSYEQYF. DNA for the CDR3: TGCAGCGTTTGTGAGCGGAGCTACGAGCAGTACTTC.

In regard to this clone: A read error may be the cause here, since a much bigger clone is one base away. The rearrangement links TRBV11-2 to TRBJ2-5, with no clear D. This CDR3 is built from 11 residues. Per the germline V gene, CDR1 is SGHAT and CDR2 is FQNNGV. V was shortened by 4 bases and J by 2 bases, with 2 bases between the two germline ends. The CDR3 sequence: CASSSQETQYF. In DNA form, the CDR3 reads TGTGCCAGCAGCTCTCAAGAGACCCAGTACTTC.